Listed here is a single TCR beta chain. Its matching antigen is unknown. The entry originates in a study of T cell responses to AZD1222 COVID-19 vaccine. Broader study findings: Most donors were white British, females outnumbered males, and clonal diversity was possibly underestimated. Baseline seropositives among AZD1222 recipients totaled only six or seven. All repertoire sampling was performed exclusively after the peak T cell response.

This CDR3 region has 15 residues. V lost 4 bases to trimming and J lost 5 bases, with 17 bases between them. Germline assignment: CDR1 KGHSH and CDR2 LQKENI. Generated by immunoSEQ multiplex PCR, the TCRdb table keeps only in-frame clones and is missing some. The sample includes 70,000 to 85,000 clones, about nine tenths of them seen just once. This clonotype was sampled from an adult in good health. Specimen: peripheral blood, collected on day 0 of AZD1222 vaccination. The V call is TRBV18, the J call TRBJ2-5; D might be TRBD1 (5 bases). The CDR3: CASSLSVGAGETQYF. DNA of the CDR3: TGTGCCAGCTCACTATCCGTAGGGGCAGGGGAGACCCAGTACTTC.